The rows below give T cell receptor beta chains drawn from one sample of a study of CD8+CD57+ T cells in acquired aplastic anemia. Each CDR3 protein is one row after TCRdb ran MiXCR on the reads. The data hold 250,000 to 300,000 distinct CDR3 sequences, with 55% to 65% observed a single time. The sequencing input was sorted CD4+, CD8+, or CD8+CD57+ T cells (not recorded which) from PBMCs. The receptors originated from a human donor with severe aplastic anemia or a healthy control (not recorded which). Both conserved end residues are part of each CDR3. D genes are given only for firm matches. Some rows mark clone size as missing; the rest say once, few, many or name a class of expanded clone.

v_call	j_call	clone_size	d_call	cdr3_aa	cdr3_nt
TRBV15	TRBJ2-1	many	TRBD1	CATSRDAGTEYNEQFF	TGTGCCACCAGCAGAGACGCCGGGACAGAGTACAATGAGCAGTTCTTC
TRBV9	TRBJ2-2	many	.	CASSVVVGATGELFF	TGTGCCAGCAGCGTAGTGGTGGGGGCCACCGGGGAGCTGTTTTTT
TRBV15	TRBJ2-3	.	.	CATSSGLGDTQYF	TGTGCCACCAGCAGTGGACTCGGGGATACGCAGTATTTT
TRBV2	TRBJ2-7	.	TRBD1	CASSGQGQGHEQYF	TGTGCCAGCAGTGGGCAGGGACAGGGCCACGAGCAGTACTTC
TRBV7-9	TRBJ1-4	.	.	CASSLSGSVGEKLFF	TGTGCCAGCAGCTTATCGGGAAGCGTTGGAGAAAAACTGTTTTTT
TRBV2	TRBJ1-1	many	.	CASSEGPDETEAFF	TGTGCCAGCAGTGAAGGGCCCGATGAGACTGAAGCTTTCTTT
TRBV7-9	TRBJ2-5	.	TRBD2	CASSLVLLAGEGETQYF	TGTGCCAGCAGCTTAGTTCTCCTAGCGGGGGAAGGAGAGACCCAGTACTTC
TRBV2	TRBJ1-2	.	.	CASSLRQETYNYGYTF	TGTGCCAGCAGTCTACGACAGGAGACTTATAACTATGGCTACACCTTC
TRBV25-1	TRBJ1-2	.	.	CASSGRLVLYGYTF	TGTGCCAGCAGTGGACGGCTCGTCCTTTATGGCTACACCTTC
TRBV7-2	TRBJ2-3	.	TRBD2	CASSFLRAGGLGRKTDTQYF	TGTGCCAGCAGCTTCCTTCGAGCGGGAGGGCTCGGTCGTAAGACAGATACGCAGTATTTT
TRBV5-1	TRBJ1-1	.	TRBD1	CASSWGQGDAFF	TGCGCCAGCAGCTGGGGACAGGGTGACGCTTTCTTT